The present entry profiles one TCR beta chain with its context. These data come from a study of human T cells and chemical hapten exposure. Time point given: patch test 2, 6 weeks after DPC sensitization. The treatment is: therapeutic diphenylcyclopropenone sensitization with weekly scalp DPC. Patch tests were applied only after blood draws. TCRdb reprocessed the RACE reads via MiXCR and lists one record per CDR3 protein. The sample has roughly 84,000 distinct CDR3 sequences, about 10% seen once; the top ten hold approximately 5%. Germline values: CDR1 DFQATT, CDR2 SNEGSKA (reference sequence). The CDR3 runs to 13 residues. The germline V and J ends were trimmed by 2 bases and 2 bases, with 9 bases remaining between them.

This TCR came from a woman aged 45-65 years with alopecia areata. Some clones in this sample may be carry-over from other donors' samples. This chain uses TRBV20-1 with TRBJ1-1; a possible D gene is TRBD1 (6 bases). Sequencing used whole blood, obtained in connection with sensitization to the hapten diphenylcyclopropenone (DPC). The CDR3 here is CSARRDTNTEAFF. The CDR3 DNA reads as TGCAGTGCTAGAAGGGACACCAACACTGAAGCTTTCTTT.